This T cell receptor (beta chain) was identified in a study of T cell responses to AZD1222 COVID-19 vaccine. Overall study context: Pooled in the analysis were second doses at about 4 or about 12 weeks.

General study findings and limits: Only five or six individuals given AZD1222 were seropositive at baseline. White British donors predominated, females outnumbered males, and clonal diversity was possibly underestimated. None of the repertoires were sampled until the peak T cell response had passed.

By proportion, this clone is medium-sized. Its antigen is not identified. Repertoires were generated with immunoSEQ multiplex PCR, while TCRdb's copy carries only in-frame clones and drops some. Here the sample spans approximately 110,000 clones, more than 75% being singletons. Here the sequenced sample was peripheral blood, taken on day 0 of AZD1222 vaccination. The receptor's source is an adult in good health.

CDR3 residues: CASSIVGDSTGELFF. The CDR3, as DNA: TGTGCCAGTAGTATAGTCGGGGACAGCACCGGGGAGCTGTTTTTT. V and J are TRBV19 and TRBJ2-2; TRBD1 aligns across 7 bases. This CDR3 has 15 amino acids. The V segment lost 1 base and the J segment 4 bases; nucleotides outside the gene matches: 3. Germline lookup yields CDR1 LNHDA and CDR2 SQIVND (reference sequence). Full variable domain (missing parts from reference TRBV19 and TRBJ2-2): DGGITQSPKYLFRKEGQNVTLSCEQNLNHDAMYWYRQDPGQGLRLIYYSQIVNDFQKGDIAEGYSVSREKKESFPLTVTSAQKNPTAFYLCASSIVGDSTGELFFGEGSRLTVL.